Following are 18 T cell receptor beta chains from one sample sequenced in a study of blood T cell repertoires in COVID-19. Profiled with immunoSEQ multiplex PCR; TCRdb holds only in-frame clones, not every one. The table has more than 300,000 clones, 92% seen once; the top ten hold about 18%. Sequencing input: PBMCs or T cells enriched from blood (not recorded which). These receptor sequences come from a woman in her twenties or thirties who had recovered from COVID-19.

The chain uses TRBV18 and TRBJ1-5, with 10 bases aligning to TRBD1. The CDR3 has 15 residues. V dropped 4 bases and J dropped 6; count of bases not matched to a gene: 6. Germline V gives CDR1 KGHSH, CDR2 LQKENI. The CDR3 DNA sequence: TGTGCCAGCTCACGAACGGGACAGGGGACTCAGCCCCAGCATTTT. This encodes CASSRTGQGTQPQHF.

The rearrangement uses TRBV2 and TRBJ1-2; 9 positions agree with TRBD1. V lost 6 bases to trimming and J lost 5 bases; unmatched junction nucleotides: 7. Per germline, CDR1 SNHLY and CDR2 FYNNEI. The CDR3 is 14 residues long. CDR3 region: CASRVTGGAYGYTF. The CDR3 coding sequence is TGTGCCAGCAGGGTAACAGGGGGCGCGTATGGCTACACCTTC.

The chain recombines TRBV9 with TRBJ1-2, with D perhaps matching TRBD1 (6 bases). CDR1 is SGDLS and CDR2 is YYNGEE in the germline V gene. Trimming cost V 4 bases and J 4 bases, with 11 bases left between them. This CDR3 has 13 residues. CDR3 residues: CASSYGQSYGYTF. The CDR3 DNA follows: TGTGCCAGCAGCTACGGACAGAGCTATGGCTACACCTTC.

This clone was counted once. The V gene is TRBV7-2, the J gene TRBJ2-7; no clear D gene. CDR1 and CDR2 from the germline V gene are SGHTA and FQGNSA. The ends were cut back, 1 base at V and 0 bases at J, with 7 bases in the middle. The CDR3 totals 14 residues. The chain's CDR3 is CASSLERRSYEQYF. The CDR3 region has the DNA TGTGCCAGCAGCTTAGAGCGTCGCTCCTACGAGCAGTACTTC.

The V and J genes are TRBV9 and TRBJ2-1; TRBD2 agrees at 10 bases. V was pared by 4 bases and J by 6 bases, with 4 bases of the junction left unmatched. There are 14 residues in the CDR3. Germline V gives CDR1 SGDLS, CDR2 YYNGEE. The CDR3 loop reads CASSRRLAGNEQFF. CDR3 in DNA: TGTGCCAGCAGCCGAAGACTAGCGGGCAATGAGCAGTTCTTC.

CDR3 region: CASSARLAGDTNEQFF. In DNA form, the CDR3 reads TGTGCCAGCAGCGCCCGACTAGCGGGGGATACCAATGAGCAGTTCTTC. The rearrangement links TRBV11-3 to TRBJ2-1, with 12 bases lining up with TRBD2. Looked up from germline, CDR1 is SGHNT and CDR2 is YENEEA. V lost 5 bases, J lost 6 bases, and 8 bases stayed unmatched. This CDR3 spans 16 amino acids.

The chain employs TRBV21-1 and TRBJ2-1; the tabulated D call, TRBD1, remains unverified against the DNA. TRBV21-1 is a known pseudogene. This CDR3 has 15 residues. The CDR3: CASSKVGAVVPEQFF. The CDR3 bases are TGTGCCAGCAGCAAAGTGGGGGCGGTCGTCCCTGAGCAGTTCTTC.

This rearrangement joins TRBV29-1 to TRBJ1-1; TRBD1 agrees at 7 bases. The CDR3 is made up of 16 amino acids. Unmatched junction bases numbered 17, after V lost 7 bases and J lost 3 bases. The germline V gene encodes CDR1 SQVTM and CDR2 ANQGSEA. The DNA of the CDR3 is TGCAGCGCCACAAAGGGGGCCCTAGCAGGGGACACTGAAGCTTTCTTT. Its translation is CSATKGALAGDTEAFF.

The genes are TRBV4-2 and TRBJ1-2; TRBD1 aligns across 7 bases. J was trimmed by 5 bases and V by 4 bases; bases with no gene match: 7. The CDR3 is made up of 14 amino acids. Germline values: CDR1 LGHNA, CDR2 YNFKEQ. The CDR3 DNA sequence: TGTGCCAGCAGCCGACCGGGACAGAATTATGGCTACACCTTC. Encoded protein: CASSRPGQNYGYTF.

The gene calls are TRBV3-1 (or the pseudogene TRBV3-2) and TRBJ2-5, with 9 positions matching TRBD2. This CDR3 is 16 amino acids long. V shed 0 bases and J 5 bases; nucleotides not matched to a gene: 7. Per the germline V gene, CDR1 is LGHDT and CDR2 is YNNKEL (reference sequence). The CDR3 coding sequence is TGTGCCAGCAGCCAAGAGCCAGCGGGGGGTATGGAGACCCAGTACTTC. This encodes CASSQEPAGGMETQYF.

V usage is TRBV11-3 and J usage is TRBJ2-1; D possibly corresponds to TRBD1 (6 bases). Trimming pared 3 bases from V and 5 bases from J, leaving 8 bases between. Germline assignment: CDR1 SGHNT and CDR2 YENEEA. The CDR3 is made up of 13 amino acids. This chain's CDR3 is CASSLNRDNEQFF. CDR3 coding DNA: TGTGCCAGCAGCTTGAACAGGGACAATGAGCAGTTCTTC.

The J gene is TRBJ1-6, the V gene TRBV27; tentatively, D is TRBD1 (6 bases). This CDR3 has 16 amino acids. Trimming left V 4 bases short and J 1 base short, with 11 bases between. In germline, CDR1 is MNHEY, CDR2 SMNVEV (reference sequence). The CDR3 nucleotides are TGTGCCAGCAGTTCAACAGGGTGGTCCTATAATTCACCCCTCCACTTT. It codes for CASSSTGWSYNSPLHF.

V and J are TRBV4-2 and TRBJ2-7; 8 bases match TRBD1. Trimming at V came to 0 bases and at J to 4 bases, leaving 11 bases not matched to a gene. Germline-derived CDR1 and CDR2 are LGHNA and YNFKEQ. This CDR3 spans 17 amino acids. The CDR3 here is CASSQDSGQGASYEQYF. The CDR3 DNA is TGTGCCAGCAGCCAAGATTCGGGGCAGGGGGCTAGTTACGAGCAGTACTTC.

This sequence joins TRBV14 and TRBJ2-3, with D unclear. This CDR3 contains 16 residues. V was clipped by 1 base and J by 0 bases, with 11 bases between them. Germline assignment: CDR1 SGHDN and CDR2 FVKESK. The CDR3 coding sequence is TGTGCCAGCAGCCAAGGATTAAGAGGTAGCACAGATACGCAGTATTTT. It translates to CASSQGLRGSTDTQYF.

This chain joins TRBV2 and TRBJ1-2; possibly TRBD1 for D (5 bases). V shed 2 bases and J shed 7 bases, with 5 bases lying between them. CDR1 SNHLY and CDR2 FYNNEI come from the germline V gene. The CDR3 is 11 residues long. CDR3 protein: CASSERGGYTF. The CDR3 DNA reads TGTGCCAGCAGTGAAAGGGGTGGCTACACCTTC.

This clone appeared once. This chain links TRBV28 with TRBJ2-5; TRBD2 aligns across 9 bases. Losses at the gene ends were 6 bases for V and 1 base for J; bases not matched to a gene: 6. Germline V gene sequence: CDR1 MDHEN, CDR2 SYDVKM. This CDR3 spans 15 amino acids. CDR3 sequence reads: CASSYQTSGQETQYF. The CDR3, as DNA: TGTGCCAGCAGCTACCAGACTAGCGGCCAAGAGACCCAGTACTTC.

This chain links TRBV18 with TRBJ2-7; 7 nucleotides match TRBD1. The V segment lost 2 bases and the J segment 2 bases; nucleotides outside the gene matches: 6. The CDR3 runs 15 residues. The germline V gene encodes CDR1 KGHSH and CDR2 LQKENI. CDR3 in DNA: TGTGCCAGCTCACCAAGAGGACAGGCGCCCTACGAGCAGTACTTC. It yields the protein CASSPRGQAPYEQYF.

This clone has only a few counts. The chain links TRBV20-1 to TRBJ2-3; tentatively, D is TRBD2 (6 bases). The germline gives CDR1 DFQATT, CDR2 SNEGSKA (reference sequence). This CDR3 is built from 14 residues. V lost 3 bases and J 0 bases, leaving 10 bases between the germline ends. This CDR3 is CSASYSGSTDTQYF. In DNA, the CDR3 is TGCAGTGCTAGTTACAGCGGGAGCACAGATACGCAGTATTTT.